This T cell receptor (beta chain) derives from a study of shared clonotypes between healthy human individuals. A note on this clone: Its antigen remains unidentified.

The germline gives CDR1 LNHDA, CDR2 SQIVND (reference sequence). The CDR3 has 16 residues. V lost 5 bases to trimming and J lost 2 bases; unmatched junction nucleotides: 9. Method: immunoSEQ multiplex PCR; TCRdb's copy keeps in-frame clones and lacks some. This table has about 190,000 clones, roughly 70% appearing once. The study's findings and limits: Among donors, the sharing of clonotypes was expected to be influenced by sequencing depth. In the sorted subsets, rarefaction showed sequencing was incomplete despite large depth.

The sequencing sample was made of memory CD4+ T cells sorted from blood. As for subset: CD45RA-negative fraction. The receptor was derived from a man aged 25-45 years in good health. The J gene is TRBJ1-2, the V gene TRBV19, with TRBD1 identical over 9 bases. CDR3 sequence reads: CASSSRAGTGNYGYTF. DNA for the CDR3: TGTGCCAGTAGTTCCCGAGCCGGGACAGGGAACTATGGCTACACCTTC.